The 13 T cell receptor beta chains below were found in one sample sequenced in a study of T cells in Graves' hyperthyroidism and ophthalmopathy. Amplification targeted TCR beta CDR3 regions from RNA transcripts. In the first-round RT-PCR of the TCR CDR3, the HTBI primer set was used. Each CDR3 protein is one row after TCRdb ran MiXCR on the multiplex PCR reads. Here the sample spans about 59,000 distinct CDR3 sequences, approximately 50% being singletons. Sequencing was carried out using blood. All receptors come from a woman in her sixties or seventies with Graves' ophthalmopathy.

This clonotype was observed many times. The chain couples TRBV18 to TRBJ1-1; D uncertain. Per germline, CDR1 KGHSH and CDR2 LQKENI. CDR3 length equals 13 residues. V dropped 5 bases and J dropped 1 base, with 8 bases sitting between them. The CDR3 nucleotides read TGTGCCAGCTCATCACTTCGGAACACTGAAGCTTTCTTT. Its protein product is CASSSLRNTEAFF.

Concerning this clonotype: A read error may account for a junction end that differs from germline. This chain uses TRBV5-6 with TRBJ1-1; 7 bases align to TRBD1. Germline V gene data show CDR1 as SGHDT and CDR2 as YYEEEE. The CDR3 consists of 12 residues. Written as DNA, the CDR3 is TGTGCCAGCAGCTTAGCGTACAGGGGAGCTTGCTTT. Its protein is CASSLAYRGACF.

The V gene is TRBV3-1, the J gene TRBJ2-7; 10 bases are a match to TRBD1. In germline, CDR1 is LGHDT, CDR2 YNNKEL (reference sequence). V lost 5 bases to trimming and J lost 6 bases; unmatched junction nucleotides: 7. The length of the CDR3 is 14 residues. CDR3 amino acids: CASSFGQGEGEQYF. The CDR3, as DNA: TGTGCCAGCAGCTTCGGACAGGGGGAGGGCGAGCAGTACTTC.

This clonotype was observed at least ten times. The chain joins TRBV19 to TRBJ2-1; 12 bases match TRBD1. Unmatched junction bases numbered 16, after V lost 7 bases and J lost 0 bases. Per the germline V gene, CDR1 is LNHDA and CDR2 is SQIVND (reference sequence). This CDR3 region has 20 residues. The CDR3 coding sequence is TGTGCCAGTACTCCGGGACAGGGGGCCGGGTGGATTAGCTCCTACAATGAGCAGTTCTTC. It is translated as CASTPGQGAGWISSYNEQFF.

Details on this clonotype: Possible read error: a much larger clone is one base away. The rearrangement uses TRBV3-1 and TRBJ2-5; D is undetermined. Per germline, CDR1 LGHDT and CDR2 YNNKEL (reference sequence). Trimming stripped 0 bases from V and 6 bases from J, with 14 bases between. CDR3 size: 15 residues. CDR3 sequence (DNA): TGTGCCAGCAGCCAAGAGAGGTGGGGTAGACAGACCCAGTACTTC. This gives the protein CASSQERWGRQTQYF.

This chain connects TRBV30 to TRBJ1-5; TRBD1 agrees at 7 bases. There are 16 residues in the CDR3. Germline trimming cut 2 bases from V and 5 bases from J; bases unmatched to any gene: 12. Germline assignment: CDR1 GTSNPN and CDR2 SVGIG (reference sequence). The CDR3 DNA sequence: TGTGCCTGGAGTAGAAGAAACAGGGGAGTGGATCAGCCCCAGCATTTT. Amino acid sequence: CAWSRRNRGVDQPQHF. Based on the CDR3 plus reference TRBV30 and TRBJ1-5, the full variable domain is SQTIHQWPATLVQPVGSPLSLECTVEGTSNPNLYWYRQAAGRGLQLLFYSVGIGQISSEVPQNLSASRPQDRQFILSSKKLLLSDSGFYLCAWSRRNRGVDQPQHFGDGTRLSIL.

This clonotype occurred once. Here the CDR3 omits its conserved ending phenylalanine or tryptophan, so a read error is the likely source. The chain carries TRBV12-3 or TRBV12-4 and TRBJ1-5; 7 bases line up with TRBD1. The length of the CDR3 is 16 residues. V was pared by 7 bases and J by 3 bases, with 12 bases of the junction left unmatched. In DNA form, the CDR3 reads TGTGCCAGCACCGAAAGACAGGGCCCTAACAATCAGCCCCAGCATCTT. Translating gives CASTERQGPNNQPQHL.

This clonotype came up many times. One junction end does not reproduce the germline sequence, and a read error may be involved. This chain connects TRBV7-2 to TRBJ1-2; the D gene is possibly TRBD1 (6 bases). This CDR3 contains 15 residues. Germline CDR1 reads SGHTA; CDR2 reads FQGNSA. The CDR3 DNA is TGCCCCCCTCTTGCAGGGGATCAAAACCTGTATGGCTACACCTTC. It specifies CPPLAGDQNLYGYTF. The full variable domain, with the rest looked up from reference TRBV7-2 and TRBJ1-2, is GAGVSQSPSNKVTEKGKDVELRCDPISGHTALYWYRQSLGQGLEFLIYFQGNSAPDKSGLPSDRFSAERTGGSVSTLTIQRTQQEDSAVYLCPPLAGDQNLYGYTFGSGTRLTVV.

The V gene is TRBV25-1, the J gene TRBJ1-4; D not certain. The CDR3 totals 13 residues. V lost 4 bases and J lost 10, with 13 bases in between. Germline values: CDR1 MGHDK, CDR2 SYGVNS. CDR3 nucleotides: TGTGCCAGCAGTGCCGCCCCCGCCGGAAAACTGTTTTTT. Its protein product is CASSAAPAGKLFF.

V usage is TRBV5-5 and J usage is TRBJ2-7; 9 bases fit TRBD2. The CDR3 is 16 amino acids. V shed 0 bases, J shed 3 bases, and the junction held 7 bases outside the gene matches. CDR1 is SGHKS and CDR2 is YYEKEE in the germline V gene (reference sequence). CDR3 coding DNA: TGTGCCAGCAGCTTGGCTCTAGCGGGGTTTGACTACGAGCAGTACTTC. Translating it yields CASSLALAGFDYEQYF.

V and J are TRBV7-3 and TRBJ1-1; a weak D match, TRBD1 (5 bases). Germline lookup yields CDR1 SGHTA and CDR2 FQGTGA. There are 12 residues in the CDR3. V shed 4 bases and J shed 14 bases, with 17 bases lying between them. The CDR3 here is CASSSRQPPSFF. CDR3 nucleotide sequence: TGTGCCAGCAGCTCCAGACAGCCCCCGAGCTTCTTT.

The genes are TRBV20-1 and TRBJ1-3, with D unresolved. The ends were cut back, 7 bases at V and 0 bases at J, with 16 bases in the middle. Germline lookup yields CDR1 DFQATT and CDR2 SNEGSKA (reference sequence). This CDR3 region has 15 residues. As DNA, the CDR3 is TGCAGTGTTATTTTACCTACGAGCTCTGGAAACACCATATATTTT. It is translated as CSVILPTSSGNTIYF.

This clonotype was observed once. V usage is TRBV5-6 and J usage is TRBJ2-1, with TRBD2 matching 14 bases. Looked up from germline, CDR1 is SGHDT and CDR2 is YYEEEE. The CDR3 totals 16 residues. The J segment lost 7 bases and the V segment lost 4 bases, leaving 7 bases of the junction unmatched. CDR3 in DNA: TGTGCCAGCAGCGGGACTAGCGGGAGTGCGCGGAATGAGCAGTTCTTC. Residues: CASSGTSGSARNEQFF.